This T cell receptor beta chain was identified during a study of T cells in Graves' hyperthyroidism and ophthalmopathy. Ophthalmopathy cases met thresholds of Clinical Activity Score at least 3, NOSPECS grade at least 4 and duration under 3 months. Thyroid ultrasound, orbital computed tomography, clinical symptoms, and serum thyroxine and TRAb underpinned diagnoses. Notes on the study in general: Ophthalmopathy, as predicted by the model, came a median 6.5 months after the prediction.

The CDR3 has 16 amino acids. With V trimmed by 6 bases and J by 3 bases, 11 bases remained unmatched. CDR1 is SNHLY, CDR2 FYNNEI, per germline. This clonotype was seen a handful of times. Its specificity is not known. Template material for amplifying TCR beta CDR3 regions consisted of RNA transcripts. TCR CDR3 regions were first amplified by RT-PCR with HTBI primers. TCRdb used MiXCR to reprocess the multiplex PCR reads, holding one entry per CDR3 protein. The sample has 450,000 to 600,000 distinct CDR3 sequences, about 20% seen once. This TCR came from a man aged 35-49 years with Graves' ophthalmopathy. The chain employs TRBV2 and TRBJ2-7, with 10 bases fitting TRBD2. Sequencing input: blood. The CDR3 DNA reads as TGTGCCAGCAGGGGTAGCGGGGGGACGTTTATCTACGAGCAGTACTTC. Translated, it gives CASRGSGGTFIYEQYF.